A selection of T cell receptor beta chains follows, all from one sample in a study of T cell repertoires in cytomegalovirus infection. TCRdb ran MiXCR on the reads and lists one entry per CDR3 protein. This table has about 320,000 distinct CDR3 sequences, more than 8% appearing once. The sequenced material came from PBMCs. The source is a human donor in good health (CMV status not recorded). Some clones in this sample may be carry-over from other donors' samples. Both conserved end residues are part of each CDR3. The D gene is left open where the match is weak. Size is omitted from some rows. Given values are once, few, many or a class for expanded clones.

cdr3_nt: TGTGCCAGTAGTTTTTGGGTGGGAGAGACCCAGTACTTC; cdr3_aa: CASSFWVGETQYF; d_call: NA; j_call: TRBJ2-5; v_call: TRBV19; clone_size: NA
cdr3_nt: TGTGCCAGCAGTCTTCGCGGGGGGCAGTACGAGCAGTACTTC; cdr3_aa: CASSLRGGQYEQYF; d_call: TRBD2; j_call: TRBJ2-7; v_call: TRBV27; clone_size: many
cdr3_nt: TGTGCCAGCAGCCACCTCAGGGGGGTTCAGTACTTC; cdr3_aa: CASSHLRGVQYF; d_call: NA; j_call: TRBJ2-7; v_call: TRBV28; clone_size: NA
cdr3_nt: TGTGCCAGCACCCCCTCGTCCGGTCGGGCTTCGGGCACCGGGGAGCTGTTTTTT; cdr3_aa: CASTPSSGRASGTGELFF; d_call: NA; j_call: TRBJ2-2; v_call: TRBV7-8; clone_size: many
cdr3_nt: TGTGCCAGCAGCTTAGACGGTCCTAACACTGAAGCTTTCTTT; cdr3_aa: CASSLDGPNTEAFF; d_call: NA; j_call: TRBJ1-1; v_call: TRBV7-2; clone_size: many
cdr3_nt: TGTGCCAGCAGACCCCGGACAGGGGGTAGAGAAAAACTGTTTTTT; cdr3_aa: CASRPRTGGREKLFF; d_call: TRBD1; j_call: TRBJ1-4; v_call: TRBV6-5; clone_size: NA
cdr3_nt: TGCAGCGTTGAAGATGACAGGGGATACGAGCAGTACTTC; cdr3_aa: CSVEDDRGYEQYF; d_call: TRBD1; j_call: TRBJ2-7; v_call: TRBV29-1; clone_size: NA
cdr3_nt: TGTGCCACCAGCATCGGCGGCAACACTGAAGCTTTCTTT; cdr3_aa: CATSIGGNTEAFF; d_call: NA; j_call: TRBJ1-1; v_call: TRBV15; clone_size: few
cdr3_nt: TGTGCCAGCCAAAGGACTGGGACAGTTAATAATTCACCCCTCCACTTT; cdr3_aa: CASQRTGTVNNSPLHF; d_call: TRBD1; j_call: TRBJ1-6; v_call: TRBV28; clone_size: many
cdr3_nt: TGTGCCAGCAGCCCGCCGGGGGGTACCTACAATGAGCAGTTCTTC; cdr3_aa: CASSPPGGTYNEQFF; d_call: TRBD2; j_call: TRBJ2-1; v_call: TRBV7-6; clone_size: NA
cdr3_nt: TGTGCCAGCAGGGGCGGGGCCGCCCTCGACTACGAGCAGTACTTC; cdr3_aa: CASRGGAALDYEQYF; d_call: NA; j_call: TRBJ2-7; v_call: TRBV28; clone_size: NA
cdr3_nt: TGTGCCAGCAGTTTAGGTCTAGCGGGGGGGAGGGAGACCCAGTACTTC; cdr3_aa: CASSLGLAGGRETQYF; d_call: TRBD2; j_call: TRBJ2-5; v_call: TRBV12-3/TRBV12-4; clone_size: NA
cdr3_nt: TGTGCCAGCAGTCAACTGGGTACGGGCGACTATGGCTACACCTTC; cdr3_aa: CASSQLGTGDYGYTF; d_call: NA; j_call: TRBJ1-2; v_call: TRBV27; clone_size: NA
cdr3_nt: TGCGCCAGCAGCCAAGGCGGGGCAAGATATGGCTACACCTTC; cdr3_aa: CASSQGGARYGYTF; d_call: NA; j_call: TRBJ1-2; v_call: TRBV4-3; clone_size: NA
cdr3_nt: TGTGCCAGCAGCTTAGCCAGCGGGGGTAACTACGAGCAGTACTTC; cdr3_aa: CASSLASGGNYEQYF; d_call: TRBD2; j_call: TRBJ2-7; v_call: TRBV7-3; clone_size: many
cdr3_nt: TGTGCCAGCAGCCCCTTAGCGGGACGCACAGATACGCAGTATTTT; cdr3_aa: CASSPLAGRTDTQYF; d_call: TRBD2; j_call: TRBJ2-3; v_call: TRBV12-3/TRBV12-4; clone_size: many
cdr3_nt: TGTGCCAGCAGCTTCAAAGACAGGGGTCGAATGGGCACAGATACGCAGTATTTT; cdr3_aa: CASSFKDRGRMGTDTQYF; d_call: TRBD1; j_call: TRBJ2-3; v_call: TRBV7-2; clone_size: many
cdr3_nt: TGCGCCAGCAGCCCGGCCGGGACAGTACACACTGAAGCTTTCTTT; cdr3_aa: CASSPAGTVHTEAFF; d_call: TRBD1; j_call: TRBJ1-1; v_call: TRBV5-1; clone_size: NA
cdr3_nt: TGTGCCAGACCGACAGGGCGAACCGGGGAGCTGTTTTTT; cdr3_aa: CARPTGRTGELFF; d_call: TRBD1; j_call: TRBJ2-2; v_call: TRBV7-3; clone_size: NA
cdr3_nt: TGTGCCAGCAGCTTTTCGGGGAATGAAAAACTGTTTTTT; cdr3_aa: CASSFSGNEKLFF; d_call: NA; j_call: TRBJ1-4; v_call: TRBV11-1; clone_size: NA
cdr3_nt: TGTGCCAGCAGCCAAGATAGTGGAGCTGCTTCCTACAATGAGCAGTTCTTC; cdr3_aa: CASSQDSGAASYNEQFF; d_call: NA; j_call: TRBJ2-1; v_call: TRBV14; clone_size: many
cdr3_nt: TGTGCCAGCAGTGGGCCAGAGGTCTCTGGAAACACCATATATTTT; cdr3_aa: CASSGPEVSGNTIYF; d_call: NA; j_call: TRBJ1-3; v_call: TRBV2; clone_size: NA
cdr3_nt: TGTGCCAGCAGCTTAGCAGGGGACACCGGGGAGCTGTTTTTT; cdr3_aa: CASSLAGDTGELFF; d_call: NA; j_call: TRBJ2-2; v_call: TRBV7-2; clone_size: many
cdr3_nt: TGTGCCAGCAGCTTAGTCCCTGGACAGCCTAATTCACCCCTCCACTTT; cdr3_aa: CASSLVPGQPNSPLHF; d_call: NA; j_call: TRBJ1-6; v_call: TRBV7-9; clone_size: few
cdr3_nt: TGTGCCAGCAGCTTTTCTGCCCCACAGCCCCAGCATTTT; cdr3_aa: CASSFSAPQPQHF; d_call: NA; j_call: TRBJ1-5; v_call: TRBV7-2; clone_size: many
cdr3_nt: TGTGCCAGCAGTGTCCAAACGGGCCATCAGTCACCCCTCCACTTT; cdr3_aa: CASSVQTGHQSPLHF; d_call: NA; j_call: TRBJ1-6; v_call: TRBV7-2; clone_size: few
cdr3_nt: TGCAGTGCTCAGTATGCAGATACGCAGTATTTT; cdr3_aa: CSAQYADTQYF; d_call: NA; j_call: TRBJ2-3; v_call: TRBV20-1; clone_size: NA
cdr3_nt: TGTGCCGGCGAAGGACAGGCTACAAACTCTGGAAACACCATATATTTT; cdr3_aa: CAGEGQATNSGNTIYF; d_call: TRBD1; j_call: TRBJ1-3; v_call: TRBV19; clone_size: few
cdr3_nt: TGTGCCAGCCTTCAGGCGGGAGATGGTAACTATGGCTACACCTTC; cdr3_aa: CASLQAGDGNYGYTF; d_call: NA; j_call: TRBJ1-2; v_call: TRBV6-2/TRBV6-3; clone_size: many
cdr3_nt: TGTGCCAGCAGTTTATACCCGGGAGACCCCAATGAGCAGTTCTTC; cdr3_aa: CASSLYPGDPNEQFF; d_call: NA; j_call: TRBJ2-1; v_call: TRBV27; clone_size: many
cdr3_nt: TGTGCCAGCTCACCAAACAGGGACGAGCAGTACTTC; cdr3_aa: CASSPNRDEQYF; d_call: NA; j_call: TRBJ2-7; v_call: TRBV18; clone_size: many
cdr3_nt: TGTGCCAGCAGCTTAGGGGCCGGAGGGAGGGCCGATGAGCAGTTCTTC; cdr3_aa: CASSLGAGGRADEQFF; d_call: TRBD2; j_call: TRBJ2-1; v_call: TRBV7-2; clone_size: many
cdr3_nt: TGTGCCAGCAGGCGGGACAGGGATTACTACGAGCAGTACTTC; cdr3_aa: CASRRDRDYYEQYF; d_call: TRBD1; j_call: TRBJ2-7; v_call: TRBV28; clone_size: many
cdr3_nt: TGTGCCAGCAGTGCGACTAGCGGGATTGCCTACGAGCAGTACTTC; cdr3_aa: CASSATSGIAYEQYF; d_call: TRBD2; j_call: TRBJ2-7; v_call: TRBV2; clone_size: NA
cdr3_nt: TGTGCCAGCAGCAAGAAGACAGGCGATTCTCAGCCCCAGCATTTT; cdr3_aa: CASSKKTGDSQPQHF; d_call: NA; j_call: TRBJ1-5; v_call: TRBV2; clone_size: few
cdr3_nt: TGCGCCAGCAGCTCCTCACCGAGCTCCTACAATGAGCAGTTCTTC; cdr3_aa: CASSSSPSSYNEQFF; d_call: NA; j_call: TRBJ2-1; v_call: TRBV5-1; clone_size: few
cdr3_nt: TGTGCCAGCAGCCTACAGGGTCCTGAAGCTTTCTTT; cdr3_aa: CASSLQGPEAFF; d_call: NA; j_call: TRBJ1-1; v_call: TRBV12-3/TRBV12-4; clone_size: many
cdr3_nt: TGTGCCAGCAGCAGAGAAGAGACCCAGTACTTC; cdr3_aa: CASSREETQYF; d_call: NA; j_call: TRBJ2-5; v_call: TRBV7-2; clone_size: many
cdr3_nt: TGTGCCAGCATAAGGGCGGGGGCAGTGGACACTGAAGCTTTCTTT; cdr3_aa: CASIRAGAVDTEAFF; d_call: NA; j_call: TRBJ1-1; v_call: TRBV28; clone_size: NA
cdr3_nt: TGTGCCAGCAGCTTAGAGGGGGCGGGGCGGGACCCCCAAGAGACCCAGTACTTC; cdr3_aa: CASSLEGAGRDPQETQYF; d_call: NA; j_call: TRBJ2-5; v_call: TRBV7-8; clone_size: NA
cdr3_nt: TGTGCCATAGGGCGGGGTTCAATCAGAGATACGCAGTATTTT; cdr3_aa: CAIGRGSIRDTQYF; d_call: NA; j_call: TRBJ2-3; v_call: TRBV7-2; clone_size: NA
cdr3_nt: TGTGCCAGCAGTGAAGCGTTCGGGGGGCAGTACTTC; cdr3_aa: CASSEAFGGQYF; d_call: NA; j_call: TRBJ2-7; v_call: TRBV2; clone_size: NA
cdr3_nt: TGTGCCAGCAGCTTAAGAAAGGGCATCGAGAAGTTCTTC; cdr3_aa: CASSLRKGIEKFF; d_call: NA; j_call: TRBJ2-1; v_call: TRBV12-3/TRBV12-4; clone_size: many
cdr3_nt: TGTGCCAGCAGTTTATTCTGGGGCCAAGAGACCCAGTACTTC; cdr3_aa: CASSLFWGQETQYF; d_call: NA; j_call: TRBJ2-5; v_call: TRBV12-3/TRBV12-4; clone_size: NA
cdr3_nt: TGCAGTACTAGAGATTGGCTAGCGGGAGCCCCCAGGGAGACCCAGTACTTC; cdr3_aa: CSTRDWLAGAPRETQYF; d_call: TRBD2; j_call: TRBJ2-5; v_call: TRBV20-1; clone_size: NA
cdr3_nt: TGTGCCAGCAGGACCGGGACTAGCGGGAGGCGAGGAGAGACCCAGTACTTC; cdr3_aa: CASRTGTSGRRGETQYF; d_call: TRBD2; j_call: TRBJ2-5; v_call: TRBV7-8; clone_size: many
cdr3_nt: TGTGCCAGCAGACCAATCTCCCACCGTGGCAATCAGCCCCAGCATTTT; cdr3_aa: CASRPISHRGNQPQHF; d_call: NA; j_call: TRBJ1-5; v_call: TRBV6-6; clone_size: NA
cdr3_nt: TGTGCCAGCTTCACAGGGTCCTCCTACAATGAGCAGTTCTTC; cdr3_aa: CASFTGSSYNEQFF; d_call: NA; j_call: TRBJ2-1; v_call: TRBV27; clone_size: NA
cdr3_nt: TGTGCCAGCAGTTTTCCCCTAACACTAGCGAGAGAGTCACGGGAGACCCAGTACTTC; cdr3_aa: CASSFPLTLARESRETQYF; d_call: TRBD2; j_call: TRBJ2-5; v_call: TRBV28; clone_size: few
cdr3_nt: TGTGCCAGCAGCTCCTCCAGGGGAAGTCAGCCCCAGCATTTT; cdr3_aa: CASSSSRGSQPQHF; d_call: NA; j_call: TRBJ1-5; v_call: TRBV7-2; clone_size: NA
cdr3_nt: TGTGCCAGCAGTTTTTCCCCCGTCGATACGCAGTATTTT; cdr3_aa: CASSFSPVDTQYF; d_call: NA; j_call: TRBJ2-3; v_call: TRBV12-3/TRBV12-4; clone_size: few